The 12 T cell receptor beta chains listed next were all sequenced from one sample in a study of blood T cell repertoires in COVID-19. TCRdb's copy holds only in-frame clones and misses some; the assay was immunoSEQ multiplex PCR. This table has around 140,000 clones, 84% appearing once. Material: peripheral blood. All receptors derive from a man in his sixties with acute or convalescent COVID-19.

V and J are TRBV30 and TRBJ1-1; D not resolved. The CDR3 totals 14 residues. Germline V CDR1 and CDR2: GTSNPN, SVGIG (reference sequence). The V end lost 0 bases, the J end lost 1 base, and 9 bases lay between the germline ends. Written as DNA, the CDR3 is TGTGCCTGGAGTGTGGGTCGGAGGAACACTGAAGCTTTCTTT. This encodes CAWSVGRRNTEAFF.

This clone was seen more than once but under ten times. V gene TRBV30 combines with J gene TRBJ1-6; D perhaps matches TRBD1 (5 bases). This CDR3 contains 15 residues. The germline V gene has CDR1 GTSNPN and CDR2 SVGIG (reference sequence). Trimming cost V 1 base and J 3 bases, with 10 bases left between them. CDR3 in amino acids: CAWSEGPSYNSPLHF. CDR3 in DNA: TGTGCCTGGAGTGAGGGGCCTAGCTATAATTCACCCCTCCACTTT.

The chain combines TRBV30 with TRBJ1-5; D is undetermined. Trimming pared 2 bases from V and 0 bases from J, leaving 11 bases between. CDR1 and CDR2 (germline): GTSNPN, SVGIG (reference sequence). The CDR3 is 15 residues long. The CDR3, as DNA: TGTGCCTGGAGTCCAAGTCTACCTAGCAATCAGCCCCAGCATTTT. Residues: CAWSPSLPSNQPQHF.

The chain links TRBV6-4 to TRBJ1-2; D is unclear. The CDR3 is 14 amino acids. Germline CDR1 reads MRHNA; CDR2 reads SNTAGT. The V and J ends lost 6 bases and 4 bases respectively, with 15 bases between them. The CDR3: CASRAREEGYGYTF. In DNA, the CDR3 is TGTGCCAGCAGAGCCCGGGAAGAAGGCTATGGCTACACCTTC.

The chain employs TRBV19 and TRBJ2-1; 13 nucleotides agree with TRBD2. This CDR3 is 16 amino acids long. Germline CDR1 reads LNHDA; CDR2 reads SQIVND (reference sequence). After removal of 3 bases from V and 9 bases from J, the junction contained 8 bases not matched to a gene. The CDR3 DNA sequence: TGTGCCAGTAGTATCCGGGGACTAGCGGGGAGGAGTGAGCAGTTCTTC. Amino acids: CASSIRGLAGRSEQFF.

The rearrangement uses TRBV19 and TRBJ2-1, with TRBD2 identical over 7 bases. Germline V gene data show CDR1 as LNHDA and CDR2 as SQIVND (reference sequence). V was clipped by 3 bases and J by 5 bases; unmatched bases: 10. CDR3 length: 16 residues. The CDR3 DNA sequence: TGTGCCAGTAGTATCCGTCGGTGGGAGGGTCACAATGAGCAGTTCTTC. Protein sequence: CASSIRRWEGHNEQFF.

The J gene is TRBJ1-5, the V gene TRBV30, with TRBD1 matching 8 bases. The CDR3 spans 12 residues. Trimming cost V 5 bases and J 6 bases; bases outside gene matches: 3. Germline assignment: CDR1 GTSNPN and CDR2 SVGIG (reference sequence). CDR3 coding DNA: TGTGCCTGGGGACAGGGAGGTCAGCCCCAGCATTTT. Protein sequence: CAWGQGGQPQHF. Using reference TRBV30 and TRBJ1-5 for the parts outside the CDR3, the full variable domain is SQTIHQWPATLVQPVGSPLSLECTVEGTSNPNLYWYRQAAGRGLQLLFYSVGIGQISSEVPQNLSASRPQDRQFILSSKKLLLSDSGFYLCAWGQGGQPQHFGDGTRLSIL.

This rearrangement joins TRBV19 to TRBJ2-5; D is unresolved. V was pared by 2 bases and J by 5 bases, with 6 bases between. The germline V gene has CDR1 LNHDA and CDR2 SQIVND (reference sequence). This CDR3 contains 12 residues. CDR3 amino acids: CASSIPGETQYF. As DNA, the CDR3 is TGTGCCAGTAGTATACCAGGCGAGACCCAGTACTTC.

J is TRBJ2-1 and V is TRBV5-1; TRBD2 agrees at 8 bases. The germline CDR1 and CDR2 sequences are SGHRS and YFSETQ. V was clipped by 0 bases and J by 4 bases; unmatched bases: 9. The CDR3 length is 17 residues. CDR3 nucleotide sequence: TGCGCCAGCAGCTTGGCAAAAGGGGGACTAGGATACAATGAGCAGTTCTTC. Protein sequence: CASSLAKGGLGYNEQFF.

The chain is built from TRBV6-5 and TRBJ1-2, with D possibly TRBD1 on 6 matching bases. The germline gives CDR1 MNHEY, CDR2 SVGAGI. V shed 5 bases and J shed 1 base, with 14 bases lying between them. The CDR3 covers 15 residues. CDR3: CASSNQGGGNYGYTF. DNA of the CDR3: TGTGCCAGCAGTAACCAGGGAGGGGGTAACTATGGCTACACCTTC.

Note on this clone: Other DNA sequences in this sample translate to the same CDR3. This chain links TRBV18 with TRBJ2-2; 7 nucleotides line up with TRBD1. CDR1 is KGHSH, CDR2 LQKENI, per germline. This CDR3 is 15 amino acids long. J was trimmed by 3 bases and V by 2 bases; bases with no gene match: 3. CDR3 bases: TGTGCCAGCTCACCAACAGGGGCCGACACCGGGGAGCTGTTTTTT. This codes for CASSPTGADTGELFF. The complete variable domain, with remaining parts taken from reference TRBV18 and TRBJ2-2, reads NAGVMQNPRHLVRRRGQEARLRCSPMKGHSHVYWYRQLPEEGLKFMVYLQKENIIDESGMPKERFSAEFPKEGPSILRIQQVVRGDSAAYFCASSPTGADTGELFFGEGSRLTVL.

This clone was picked up one time. The rearrangement uses TRBV9 and TRBJ1-2; D unresolved. V was pared by 0 bases and J by 4 bases, with 10 bases between. CDR1 SGDLS and CDR2 YYNGEE come from the germline V gene. CDR3 length: 14 residues. DNA for the CDR3: TGTGCCAGCAGCGTAGATCCCCGGGGCTATGGCTACACCTTC. It codes for CASSVDPRGYGYTF.